A single sample is the source of the 8 T cell receptor beta chains below, sequenced in a study of T cell changes during pregnancy in multiple sclerosis. Profiling relied on immunoSEQ multiplex PCR, and the TCRdb table lists in-frame clones only, not all of them. Of some 70,000 clones listed, 85% to 95% were seen once; the top ten hold 2.5% to 3.5%. Sequencing was performed on CD8+ T cells from peripheral blood mononuclear cells, taken in the third trimester of pregnancy. The receptor source for this set is a female donor in good health, enrolled as a control in a pregnancy study.

V and J are TRBV6-4 and TRBJ2-2, with 9 bases lining up with TRBD1. This CDR3 contains 14 residues. Germline values: CDR1 MRHNA, CDR2 SNTAGT. V was clipped by 4 bases and J by 3 bases; unmatched bases: 0. The CDR3 reads CASSGQGDTGELFF. CDR3 coding DNA: TGTGCCAGCAGTGGACAGGGGGACACCGGGGAGCTGTTTTTT.

V gene TRBV7-9 combines with J gene TRBJ2-7; the D gene is possibly TRBD2 (5 bases). The CDR3 is made up of 13 amino acids. CDR1 is SEHNR, CDR2 FQNEAQ, per germline (reference sequence). V lost 10 bases and J 0 bases, leaving 13 bases between the germline ends. The CDR3 DNA is TGTGCCACCCAATACCGGGACTCCTACGAGCAGTACTTC. Protein: CATQYRDSYEQYF. The complete variable domain, with remaining parts taken from reference TRBV7-9 and TRBJ2-7, reads DTGVSQNPRHKITKRGQNVTFRCDPISEHNRLYWYRQTLGQGPEFLTYFQNEAQLEKSRLLSDRFSAERPKGSFSTLEIQRTEQGDSAMYLCATQYRDSYEQYFGPGTRLTVT.

The DNA for the CDR3 is TGTGCCAGTAGTCGGAGCTCATCGGAGGCAGATACGCAGTATTTT. Residues: CASSRSSSEADTQYF. The rearrangement links TRBV19 to TRBJ2-3, with a possible D match to TRBD2 (5 bases). The CDR3 is 15 amino acids. Trimming left V 5 bases short and J 4 bases short, with 16 bases between. Germline CDR1 is LNHDA and CDR2 is SQIVND (reference sequence).

The V and J genes are TRBV30 and TRBJ1-1; D possibly corresponds to TRBD1 (5 bases). The CDR3 loop spans 14 amino acids. The V end lost 4 bases, the J end lost 11 bases, and 23 bases lay between the germline ends. In germline, CDR1 is GTSNPN, CDR2 SVGIG (reference sequence). The CDR3 region has the DNA TGTGCCTGGACCCCAGGGCCCAAGCGAGTAGAGGCTTTCTTT. As protein: CAWTPGPKRVEAFF.

This sequence joins TRBV2 and TRBJ1-1; D possibly corresponds to TRBD1 (6 bases). Germline-derived CDR1 and CDR2 are SNHLY and FYNNEI. The V gene lost 6 bases and the J gene lost 5 bases, with 10 bases spanning the gap. CDR3 length: 12 amino acids. The CDR3: CASRNRVTEAFF. CDR3 nucleotides: TGTGCCAGCAGGAACAGGGTTACTGAAGCTTTCTTT.

The chain employs TRBV9 and TRBJ1-2; 10 bases are a match to TRBD1. Germline values: CDR1 SGDLS, CDR2 YYNGEE. With V trimmed by 4 bases and J by 4 bases, 4 bases remained unmatched. The CDR3 extends over 14 amino acids. CDR3 coding DNA: TGTGCCAGCAGCCTCGGACAGGGGGTCTATGGCTACACCTTC. Translated, it gives CASSLGQGVYGYTF.

The V and J genes are TRBV19 and TRBJ1-5, with TRBD1 as a possible D gene (5 bases). V was shortened by 5 bases and J by 1 base, with 9 bases between the two germline ends. CDR1 and CDR2 (germline): LNHDA, SQIVND (reference sequence). The CDR3 spans 14 residues. Here the CDR3 reads CASSQGVSNQPQHF. The CDR3, as DNA: TGTGCCAGTAGTCAGGGTGTGAGCAATCAGCCCCAGCATTTT.

The chain recombines TRBV7-9 with TRBJ1-2, with D possibly matching TRBD1 (5 bases). The CDR3 runs to 13 residues. CDR1 SEHNR and CDR2 FQNEAQ come from the germline V gene (reference sequence). The V end lost 5 bases, the J end lost 3 bases, and 10 bases lay between the germline ends. CDR3 nucleotides: TGTGCCAGCAGCCAATCGACAGACTATGGCTACACCTTC. Translated: CASSQSTDYGYTF.